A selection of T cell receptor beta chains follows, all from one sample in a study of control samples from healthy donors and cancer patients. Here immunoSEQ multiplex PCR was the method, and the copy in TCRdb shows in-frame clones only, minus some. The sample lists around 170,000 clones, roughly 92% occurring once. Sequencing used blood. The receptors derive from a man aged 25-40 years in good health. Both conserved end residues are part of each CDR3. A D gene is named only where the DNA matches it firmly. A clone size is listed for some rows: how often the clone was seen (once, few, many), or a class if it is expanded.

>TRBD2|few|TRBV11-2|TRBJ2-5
TGTGCCAGCAGCTTAGGATATAGCGGGGCCTACCAAGAGACCCAGTACTTC
CASSLGYSGAYQETQYF
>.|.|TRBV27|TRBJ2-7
TGTGCCAGCAGTCCCGGGCCATACGAGCAGTACTTC
CASSPGPYEQYF
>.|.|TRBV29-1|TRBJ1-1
TGCAGCGTTCAGGGACGGGTCACTGAAGCTTTCTTT
CSVQGRVTEAFF
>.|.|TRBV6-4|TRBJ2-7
TGTGCCAGCAGCCGGACAGAGGGTAGAGAGCAGTACTTC
CASSRTEGREQYF
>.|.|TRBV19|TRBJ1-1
TGTGCCAGTAGTATAGTCGGGACAATGAACACTGAAGCTTTCTTT
CASSIVGTMNTEAFF
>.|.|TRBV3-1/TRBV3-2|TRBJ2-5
TGTGCCAGCAGCCGGGAGGCTCAGGAGACCCAGTACTTC
CASSREAQETQYF
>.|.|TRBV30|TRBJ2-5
TGTGCCTGGAGTGTAGGGGGATCTCAAGAGACCCAGTACTTC
CAWSVGGSQETQYF
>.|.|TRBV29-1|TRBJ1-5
TGCAGCGTTGTGGCGGGGGCTGGGGATCAGCCCCAGCATTTT
CSVVAGAGDQPQHF
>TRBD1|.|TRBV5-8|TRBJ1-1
TGTGCCAGCAGCTTGGGGGACAGGGTAAACACTGAAGCTTTCTTT
CASSLGDRVNTEAFF
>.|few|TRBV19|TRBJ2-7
TGTGCCAGTAGTATGCAGGTGGGCGGGACCTACGAGCAGTACTTC
CASSMQVGGTYEQYF
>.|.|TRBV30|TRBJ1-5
TGTGCCTGGAGTAACAAAGGGGGCAATCAGCCCCAGCATTTT
CAWSNKGGNQPQHF
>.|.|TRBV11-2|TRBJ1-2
TGTGCCAGCAGCTTAGAGAGGTTTGGCTACACCTTC
CASSLERFGYTF
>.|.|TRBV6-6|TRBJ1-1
TGTGCCAGCAGTCAGGGACGGCAGAACACTGAAGCTTTCTTT
CASSQGRQNTEAFF
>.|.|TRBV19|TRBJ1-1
TGTGCCAGCAGAAGCCAGGGGAACACTGAAGCTTTCTTT
CASRSQGNTEAFF
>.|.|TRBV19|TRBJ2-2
TGTGCCAGTACTGTCCTCGGGGCGAACACCGGGGAGCTGTTTTTT
CASTVLGANTGELFF
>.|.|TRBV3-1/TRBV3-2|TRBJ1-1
TGTGCCAGCAGCCATGGTGAGATCAGAGTCACTGAAGCTTTCTTT
CASSHGEIRVTEAFF
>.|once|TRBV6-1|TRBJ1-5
TGTGCCAGCAGTGAATTAGGCGGCAGGGGTAGTCGCAATCAGCCCCAGCATTTT
CASSELGGRGSRNQPQHF
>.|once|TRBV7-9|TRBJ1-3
TGTGCCAGCAGCTTAGGGTACGGAGTCACCACCACCATATATTTT
CASSLGYGVTTTIYF
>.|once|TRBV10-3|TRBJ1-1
TGTGCCATCAGTGGCAGGGATGAGAACACTGAAGCTTTCTTT
CAISGRDENTEAFF
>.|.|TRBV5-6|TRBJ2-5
TGTGCCAGCAGTTGGCGGGAAGGGCTGGAGACCCAGTACTTC
CASSWREGLETQYF
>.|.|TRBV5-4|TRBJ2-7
TGTGCCAGCAGCTTTGGCCCGTACGAGCAGTACTTC
CASSFGPYEQYF
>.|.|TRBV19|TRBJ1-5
TGTGCCAGTAGTATTTCGAATCAGCCCCAGCATTTT
CASSISNQPQHF
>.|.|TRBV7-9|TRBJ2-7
TGTGCCAGCAGTTATCAAACGGGACTCCGTCGCGAGCAGTACTTC
CASSYQTGLRREQYF
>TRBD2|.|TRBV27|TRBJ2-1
TGTGCCAGCAGCCCTGGACTAGCGGGAGGACGAGAGCAGTTCTTC
CASSPGLAGGREQFF